The sequence of this T cell receptor beta chain was determined in a study of shared clonotypes between healthy human individuals. As handled by the study authors: Junction-only immunoSEQ sequences carried no quality scores, so filtering differed. Assay used: immunoSEQ multiplex PCR; TCRdb lists only in-frame clones, some missing. The V and J calls and clone size come from that table; D and trimming were worked out from the DNA. The table has 2 million to 2.5 million clones, over 85% seen once. With respect to this clone: The antigen remains unidentified.

Study observations and caveats: Generation of non-shared clonotypes was less probable than generation of clonotypes shared by all four donors.

Per the germline V gene, CDR1 is SEHNR and CDR2 is FQNEAQ (reference sequence). CDR3 length: 15 residues. V shed 3 bases, J shed 2 bases, and the junction held 5 bases outside the gene matches. The material sequenced was naive CD4+ T cells sorted from blood. Sample subset: CD45RA+ positively selected. This clonotype was obtained from a man younger than 35 in good health. J is TRBJ2-7 and V is TRBV7-9; 9 bases match TRBD1. The chain's CDR3 is CASSFAGTGTYEQYF. CDR3 DNA: TGTGCCAGCAGCTTTGCCGGGACAGGGACCTACGAGCAGTACTTC.